This is a list of T cell receptor beta chains from one sample in a study of blood T cell repertoires in COVID-19. The protocol was immunoSEQ multiplex PCR, while the TCRdb copy is restricted to in-frame clones and leaves out a portion. The sample lists fewer than 300,000 clones, around 90% occurring once. What was sequenced was peripheral blood. The receptors come from a man between 18 and 29 years old with active or convalescent COVID-19. Each CDR3 is given with its conserved first and last residue. The D gene is left open where the match is weak. Some rows mark clone size as missing; the rest say once, few, many or name a class of expanded clone.

DNA | CDR3 | size | J | V | D
TGTGCCAGCAGGACTACTTGGGTTTTAGGGCCAAATGAAAAACTGTTTTTT | CASRTTWVLGPNEKLFF | . | TRBJ1-4 | TRBV28 | .
TGTGCCAGCAGTGAAGGGCTTGAAGCTTTCTTT | CASSEGLEAFF | . | TRBJ1-1 | TRBV2 | .
TGCGCCAGCAGCCAAGATGGCGGCTACGAGCAGTACTTC | CASSQDGGYEQYF | . | TRBJ2-7 | TRBV4-1 | .
TGTGCCAGCAGCTGGGTTTATATGGGGAGAAACTATGGCTACACCTTC | CASSWVYMGRNYGYTF | . | TRBJ1-2 | TRBV5-6 | .
TGTGCCAGCAGGGGAGGGACAGGGATTTTCCCCTTGTCGAATTCACCCCTCCACTTT | CASRGGTGIFPLSNSPLHF | . | TRBJ1-6 | TRBV21-1 | .
TGTGCCAGCAGCCTTCCTAGCGGAGCCTCCTACGAGCAGTACTTC | CASSLPSGASYEQYF | . | TRBJ2-7 | TRBV7-9 | TRBD2
TGCAGCGTTGAAGTCTCATTACAGGGGACCCAAGAGACCCAGTACTTC | CSVEVSLQGTQETQYF | once | TRBJ2-5 | TRBV29-1 | TRBD1
TGTGCCAGCAGTGAACTAGCGGGGGGGGAAGATACGCAGTATTTT | CASSELAGGEDTQYF | . | TRBJ2-3 | TRBV6-4 | TRBD2
TGTGCCAGCTCACCAAGGGGGTACGGGGCCAACGTCCTGACTTTC | CASSPRGYGANVLTF | . | TRBJ2-6 | TRBV18 | .
TGCGCCAGCAGCAAGATGGGACAGAACACCGGGGAGCTGTTTTTT | CASSKMGQNTGELFF | . | TRBJ2-2 | TRBV4-1 | .
TGCAGCGCTTCTTACAGTGGCACTGAAGCTTTCTTT | CSASYSGTEAFF | . | TRBJ1-1 | TRBV29-1 | .
TGTGCCAGCAGCCAAACCGACAGGGGACGGACTAATGAAAAACTGTTTTTT | CASSQTDRGRTNEKLFF | . | TRBJ1-4 | TRBV14 | TRBD1
TGCGCCAGCAGCTTGGACCCAGGGGGCGCAGGTGGAAACACCATATATTTT | CASSLDPGGAGGNTIYF | . | TRBJ1-3 | TRBV5-1 | TRBD1
TGTGCCAGCAAGGGGGAGGGTTCCCCCTACGAGCAGTACTTC | CASKGEGSPYEQYF | . | TRBJ2-7 | TRBV27 | .
TGCGCCAGCAGCCCCCATGGGGATAGCGGGGGCGAAACTAGCACAGATACGCAGTATTTT | CASSPHGDSGGETSTDTQYF | . | TRBJ2-3 | TRBV4-3 | TRBD2
TGTGCCAGTAGTACTCGGGACAGAGCCTCTGGAAACACCATATATTTT | CASSTRDRASGNTIYF | . | TRBJ1-3 | TRBV19 | TRBD1
TGTGCCACCAGCAGAGATCCGGGAATCATAGCTTTCTTT | CATSRDPGIIAFF | . | TRBJ1-1 | TRBV15 | .
TGTGCCAGCAGAACTGCCGCGGGGGCTACCAATGAGCAGTTCTTC | CASRTAAGATNEQFF | . | TRBJ2-1 | TRBV5-4 | .
TGTGCCAGCAGCCAATCCGGGACAGCGAAAGAGACCCAGTACTTC | CASSQSGTAKETQYF | . | TRBJ2-5 | TRBV14 | TRBD1
TGTGCCAGCAGTTCGGGACAGGTAGTCGGGAATCAGCCCCAGCATTTT | CASSSGQVVGNQPQHF | . | TRBJ1-5 | TRBV27 | TRBD1
TGTGCCAGCAGCTGGACAGAAGAGGCCGAGCAGTACTTC | CASSWTEEAEQYF | . | TRBJ2-7 | TRBV7-9 | .
TGTGCCAGCAGCCACGGTTCGGGTTGGAATCAGCCCCAGCATTTT | CASSHGSGWNQPQHF | . | TRBJ1-5 | TRBV6-2/TRBV6-3 | .
TGTGCCAGCGGGACAGGGGTTCATCAGCCCCAGCATTTT | CASGTGVHQPQHF | . | TRBJ1-5 | TRBV27 | TRBD1
TGTGCCATCAGTGAGGGGACAGGCGCTTGGTTTCAGCCCCAGCATTTT | CAISEGTGAWFQPQHF | . | TRBJ1-5 | TRBV10-3 | TRBD1
TGTGCCAGCAGTATTTCGTACTACTATAATTCACCCCTCCACTTT | CASSISYYYNSPLHF | few | TRBJ1-6 | TRBV6-5 | .
TGTGCCAGCAGTTACTCGAACAGGATTTCTATGAACACTGAAGCTTTCTTT | CASSYSNRISMNTEAFF | . | TRBJ1-1 | TRBV6-2/TRBV6-3 | .
TGTGCCAGCAGTCGAACAGGGGGAGAAGCTTTCTTT | CASSRTGGEAFF | . | TRBJ1-1 | TRBV13 | TRBD1
TGTGCCATCAGTGAGGCAGGGCCCACTTACAATGAGCAGTTCTTC | CAISEAGPTYNEQFF | . | TRBJ2-1 | TRBV10-3 | .
TGTGCCTCTCAGTTCGCTGCGGACACTGAAGCTTTCTTT | CASQFAADTEAFF | once | TRBJ1-1 | TRBV11-2 | .
TGTGCCAGCAGTTACTCGGACGTGGGGCCACAAGCTTTCTTT | CASSYSDVGPQAFF | . | TRBJ1-1 | TRBV6-5 | .
TGCGCCACATCGGAGGGAGGGGATACCGGGGAGCTGTTTTTT | CATSEGGDTGELFF | . | TRBJ2-2 | TRBV10-1 | TRBD2
TGTGCCAGCAGCTTAAGTAGCGGGGGGGCCGGTGAGCAGTTCTTC | CASSLSSGGAGEQFF | . | TRBJ2-1 | TRBV7-2 | TRBD2
TGTGCCAGCAGCTCAGGGGACGGAAACACCATATATTTT | CASSSGDGNTIYF | . | TRBJ1-3 | TRBV3-1/TRBV3-2 | .
TGTGCCAGCAGCTTCCGCAGCGGGGAGACCCCTACCGGGGAGCTGTTTTTT | CASSFRSGETPTGELFF | . | TRBJ2-2 | TRBV7-6 | TRBD2
TGTGCCAGGGACACTCGTAATGGGGCAGGGGGGGAGCTGTTTTTT | CARDTRNGAGGELFF | medium-sized | TRBJ2-2 | TRBV21-1 | .
TGTGCCAGCAGCGCCGACAGGGAGCTTTGGAGTGGAGGCTACACCTTC | CASSADRELWSGGYTF | . | TRBJ1-2 | TRBV9 | TRBD1
TGTGCCACCAGCAGAGCAGGGTGGGGCACAGATACGCAGTATTTT | CATSRAGWGTDTQYF | . | TRBJ2-3 | TRBV15 | .
TGTGCCAGCGGGCGGGAGAGGCCCCAGCATTTT | CASGRERPQHF | . | TRBJ1-5 | TRBV27 | .
TGTGCCAGCAGTTTATCCGCTAGGCAGGGGGGAGATCAGCCCCAGCATTTT | CASSLSARQGGDQPQHF | . | TRBJ1-5 | TRBV27 | TRBD1
TGTGCCAGCAGCTTAGGGGGCGGTTCTTACGAGCAGTACTTC | CASSLGGGSYEQYF | few | TRBJ2-7 | TRBV7-9 | .
TGTGCCAGCAGTTTGGTGGGGGGAAGGGAAAAACTGTTTTTT | CASSLVGGREKLFF | . | TRBJ1-4 | TRBV27 | .
TGTGCCATCAGTCTGTCCAGGGCGGACACTGAAGCTTTCTTT | CAISLSRADTEAFF | . | TRBJ1-1 | TRBV10-3 | .
TGTGCCAGCAGCGTAGACCCCACTAGCGGGAACACCGGGGAGCTGTTTTTT | CASSVDPTSGNTGELFF | . | TRBJ2-2 | TRBV9 | TRBD2
TGTGCAAGTCGCCCCACCCTACAGGGAGCGGAGACCCAGTACTTC | CASRPTLQGAETQYF | . | TRBJ2-5 | TRBV12-2 | .
TGTGCCAGCAGCCAAACGACTAGCACAGATACGCAGTATTTT | CASSQTTSTDTQYF | . | TRBJ2-3 | TRBV3-1/TRBV3-2 | .
TGCGCCAGCAGCTTGAGCGGGGGGTACACAGATACGCAGTATTTT | CASSLSGGYTDTQYF | . | TRBJ2-3 | TRBV5-1 | TRBD2
TGTGCCAGCAGCTTAGAGAGCCGGGGGGGCCGTACCGGGGAGCTGTTTTTT | CASSLESRGGRTGELFF | . | TRBJ2-2 | TRBV11-2 | TRBD2
TGTGCCAGCAGCTTCGTGACTGGGGGCCGGGAAAACACCATATATTTT | CASSFVTGGRENTIYF | once | TRBJ1-3 | TRBV7-9 | .
TGTGCCAGCAGCCCGGGTCGCGGGGCGTACGAGCAGTACTTC | CASSPGRGAYEQYF | . | TRBJ2-7 | TRBV2 | .